This T cell receptor beta chain was observed in a study of shared clonotypes between healthy human individuals. Study-wide points: Non-shared clonotypes had lower generation probabilities than those shared by all four donors.

Turning to this clone: What it recognizes is unknown.

Naive CD8 cells, CD45RO-negative and positively selected for CCR7, excluded terminally differentiated effector memory CD45RA+ cells. Only in-frame clones appear in the TCRdb table, and some are missing; sequencing was by immunoSEQ multiplex PCR. The sample contains under 2,000,000 clones, around 96% of which appear only once. CDR3 size: 15 residues. The germline V gene has CDR1 SNHLY and CDR2 FYNNEI. The trim removed 8 bases at V and 3 bases at J, leaving 11 bases unmatched. The gene calls are TRBV2 and TRBJ2-5; 8 positions agree with TRBD2. Sequenced sample: naive CD8+ T cells sorted from blood. The sequence was obtained from a man younger than 35 in good health. Here the CDR3 DNA reads TGTGCCAGCCGGTGGTTGGCGGGAGGAAAAGAGACCCAGTACTTC. It yields the protein CASRWLAGGKETQYF.